Listed here is a single T cell receptor (beta chain). Its antigen is unknown. Runs used v3.0 of the immunoSEQ assay and were done at survey level. Measured with immunoSEQ multiplex PCR; TCRdb has only the in-frame clones, and not every one. The table shows some 15,000 clones, with 70% to 90% occurring only once. This entry comes from a study of long-term antiretroviral therapy in people with HIV. Study findings and constraints: Clones that had undergone expansion before ART prevailed in the repertoire throughout all time points.

With V trimmed by 5 bases and J by 4 bases, 5 bases remained unmatched. The CDR3 sequence is 14 residues long. CDR1 is SGHRS and CDR2 is YFSETQ in the germline V gene. The source of this sequence is a man aged 50-60 years with HIV. The genes are TRBV5-1 and TRBJ1-1, with TRBD1 matching 10 bases. The sequences come from unsorted PBMCs, collected 0.7 years before starting antiretroviral therapy. CDR3 sequence reads: CASSRTGGSTEAFF. The CDR3 DNA reads as TGCGCCAGCAGTCGGACAGGGGGGAGCACTGAAGCTTTCTTT. Full variable domain (remainder filled in from reference TRBV5-1 and TRBJ1-1): KAGVTQTPRYLIKTRGQQVTLSCSPISGHRSVSWYQQTPGQGLQFLFEYFSETQRNKGNFPGRFSGRQFSNSRSEMNVSTLELGDSALYLCASSRTGGSTEAFFGQGTRLTVV.